The entry that follows covers one T cell receptor beta chain sequence. What this receptor recognizes is not known. Within one base of it there is no much larger clone, and no base qualities were kept. All of the isolated RNA was reverse transcribed with the High Capacity cDNA Reverse Transcription Kit, so expressed TCRB transcripts were sequenced. Naive, central memory and regulatory T cell samples underwent deep immunoSEQ sequencing, averaging roughly 3.4 million total reads per sample. Sorted cells were lysed in RLT buffer and RNA was extracted with DNase-treated RNeasy Micro or Mini kits, depending on cell number. Each cell subset was processed separately to prevent cross-contamination, with patient and healthy donor samples processed together. Using the immunoSEQ multiplex PCR, TCRB sequences were amplified from cDNA into 87-bp fragments spanning the CDR3 region. Sequencing of the amplicons was done on the Illumina HiSeq platform. In the paper's pipeline: Synthetic template baselines were used to correct PCR bias computationally, reads within Hamming distance 2 were collapsed together, and singletons that could not be merged were discarded. By aligning reads against IMGT, V, D and J genes, CDR3 length, and insertions or deletions at six rearrangement sites were assigned. Within each subset, clonotype counts were normalized to the number of sorted cells before true diversity and Gini coefficients were calculated with the tcR R package. The overlap coefficient, calculated on TCRB nucleotide sequences, was used to measure repertoire sharing. Out-of-frame TCRB sequences from naive cells were analyzed as a proxy for the pre-selection repertoire. Sourced from immuneACCESS, this table was stored by TCRdb with only in-frame sequences that have V and J called. A share of the clones is absent; for the studies checked, an unresolved V gene accounts for under half, and the remainder has no known explanation. The DNA was the basis for D and trimming; V, J and clone size are from that table. This sample gives 300,000 to 400,000 clones in total; 13% of them show up just once. Jointly, the top ten make up nearly 0.015% of the sample.

From each donor, a single peripheral blood sample of 95 to 150 mL on average was drawn into heparinised tubes. A BD FACSAria II was used to sort naive, central memory, regulatory and stem cell-like memory CD4+ T cells with a panel that included CD45RO, CCR7, CD25, CD127, CD95 and CD27. Every sorted population had a purity above 95%. Right away, PBMCs were isolated by Lymphoprep density gradient centrifugation and were stained directly, with no culture step. So that batch effects would be minimized, each experiment stained and sorted samples in pairs, pairing one healthy donor with one patient. The sample is drawn from a study of beta chain features in type 1 diabetes (dated by TCRdb to between 2017 and 2018). Regarding the complete study: Patients and healthy donors did not differ in mean age, gender distribution, total cell number or subset yield. A total of just under 110,000,000 sorted cells were examined across all samples, and RNA yield correlated strongly with the number of cells per subset. In the study, TCRB repertoires of sorted circulating CD4+ T cell subsets from recently diagnosed type 1 diabetes patients were compared with those of matched healthy donors. Whereas all 30 or so donors provided naive and central memory subsets, regulatory and stem cell-like memory subsets were isolated from just 8 patients and about 8 healthy donors. Findings and caveats that apply to the study as a whole: The naive, central memory and regulatory TCRB repertoires appeared to resemble one another more closely among patients than among healthy donors. HLA sub-analyses involved small numbers of individuals, so any influence of HLA type on TCRB rearrangement remained unresolved. Because cDNA rather than genomic DNA was sequenced, highly expressing activated cells could have been over-represented, although no difference in activation and CD3 levels was found between groups. PCR might favor shorter templates, but patient and control samples were amplified and corrected together, so any skew would affect both groups equally. Type 1 diabetes patients showed a moderate but significant shortening of TCRB CDR3 length in all four CD4+ subsets. At VDJ recombination sites, type 1 diabetes patients had fewer insertions and more deleted nucleotides, which implies abnormalities in thymic rearrangement.

The CDR3 measures 14 amino acids from cysteine to phenylalanine. Only CDR3 DNA remains: 42 bases, in frame from the first base. V is reduced by 2 bases and J by 6 bases, leaving a spacing of 13 bases between them. CDR1 MGHDK and CDR2 SYGVNS were looked up in the germline V gene. This TCR derives from a woman aged 18-29 years with type 1 diabetes. Material: naive CD4+ T cells from blood. The cell subset or site label, read with the paper, signifies: true naive CD4+ T cells. This receptor chain uses TRBV25-1 and TRBJ1-2, and possibly TRBD1, on 5 matching bases. Read as DNA, the sequence is TGTGCCAGCAGTGAACCCGCGGCCAGGGATGGCTACACCTTC. Translated, it reads CASSEPAARDGYTF.